This passage covers 2 T cell receptor beta chains from one sample sequenced in a study of T cells in Graves' hyperthyroidism and ophthalmopathy. RNA transcripts were the template for amplifying TCR beta CDR3 regions. First-round RT-PCR with HTBI primers amplified the TCR CDR3 region. Each CDR3 protein is one row after TCRdb ran MiXCR on the multiplex PCR reads. The sample shows roughly 500,000 distinct CDR3 sequences, 46% of them seen only once. Source material: peripheral blood or thyroid tissue (not recorded which). These receptors were taken from an adult woman with Graves' disease, either hyperthyroidism or ophthalmopathy (not recorded which).

The V and J genes are TRBV25-1 and TRBJ2-2; D possibly corresponds to TRBD1 (6 bases). The CDR3 runs 13 residues. Germline lookup yields CDR1 MGHDK and CDR2 SYGVNS. V lost 2 bases and J 6 bases, leaving 7 bases between the germline ends. The CDR3 region has the DNA TGTGCCAGCAGTGAAACAGGGTCCGGGGAGCTGTTTTTT. The encoded protein is CASSETGSGELFF.

The chain is built from TRBV7-9 and TRBJ2-7; 7 bases agree with TRBD1. Germline-derived CDR1 and CDR2 are SEHNR and FQNEAQ (reference sequence). The CDR3 extends over 16 amino acids. Trimming removed 8 bases from V and 4 bases from J; junction bases left unmatched: 17. This CDR3 is CASGPFEGAPVYEQYF. CDR3 bases: TGTGCCAGCGGGCCGTTCGAGGGGGCGCCGGTTTACGAGCAGTACTTC. The entire variable domain, with the rest obtained from reference TRBV7-9 and TRBJ2-7, is as follows: DTGVSQNPRHKITKRGQNVTFRCDPISEHNRLYWYRQTLGQGPEFLTYFQNEAQLEKSRLLSDRFSAERPKGSFSTLEIQRTEQGDSAMYLCASGPFEGAPVYEQYFGPGTRLTVT.